This T cell receptor beta chain was obtained from a study of Ad26.COV2.S vaccination and SARS-CoV-2 variants. As for the study in general: Intramuscular Ad26.COV2.S at 5x10^10 or 1x10^11 viral particles.

Clones were read by immunoSEQ multiplex PCR, and TCRdb kept only the in-frame ones, dropping some. The table records about 400,000 clones, 83% of them present only once. Germline V CDR1 and CDR2: SEHNR, FQNEAQ (reference sequence). This CDR3 region has 15 residues. V dropped 5 bases and J dropped 8; count of bases not matched to a gene: 7. The treatment was: roughly 20 received Ad26.COV2.S at low or high dose, single or two shots; 5 received placebo; per-sample allocation not given. After the first vaccine or placebo injection, samples were drawn on day 63. This specimen was peripheral blood, taken in a trial of Ad26.COV2.S vaccine versus placebo. The clonotype originates from a person between 18 and 59 years old who received the Ad26.COV2.S COVID-19 vaccine or a placebo. The chain carries TRBV7-9 and TRBJ2-1; 12 nucleotides align to TRBD2. The chain's CDR3 is CASSPTSGSRHEQFF. CDR3 coding DNA: TGTGCCAGCAGCCCGACTAGCGGGAGTAGGCATGAGCAGTTCTTC. Using reference TRBV7-9 and TRBJ2-1 for the parts outside the CDR3, the full variable domain is DTGVSQNPRHKITKRGQNVTFRCDPISEHNRLYWYRQTLGQGPEFLTYFQNEAQLEKSRLLSDRFSAERPKGSFSTLEIQRTEQGDSAMYLCASSPTSGSRHEQFFGPGTRLTVL.